The sequence of this TCR beta chain was determined in a study of T cell responses to AZD1222 COVID-19 vaccine. Points from the study as a whole: Breadth and depth of Spike-specific TCRs rose after two AZD1222 doses. Without day 14 samples, only post-peak T cell repertoires were studied.

Repertoires were generated with immunoSEQ multiplex PCR, while TCRdb's copy carries only in-frame clones and drops some. This table has around 130,000 clones, about 88% appearing once. About this clone: Its antigen is not known.

This CDR3 contains 13 residues. Trimming removed 4 bases at V and 4 bases at J, with 10 bases between. Germline V lookup: CDR1 MNHEY, CDR2 SMNVEV (reference sequence). The chain is built from TRBV27 and TRBJ1-2, with a weak D call TRBD1 (6 bases). This specimen was peripheral blood, taken 28 days after the second AZD1222 dose. The receptor comes from an adult who received the AZD1222 COVID-19 vaccine. The CDR3, as DNA: TGTGCCAGCAGTTCGATGGACAGCTATGGCTACACCTTC. Translating gives CASSSMDSYGYTF.